This record concerns one TCR beta chain sequence. This sample was taken from a study of blood T cell repertoires in COVID-19. Study as a whole: Some COVID-19 samples were acute and others convalescent; all came from the United States, Italy and Spain.

The CDR3 runs to 17 residues. V was clipped by 6 bases and J by 1 base, with 19 bases between them. Germline CDR1 reads SGHAT; CDR2 reads FQNNGV. In the study's own analysis: Using reference gene primer amplification, nucleated cell counts were estimated. Some clones are missing from TCRdb's copy, which holds only in-frame ones; the method was immunoSEQ multiplex PCR. V and J calls and clone size follow that table, whereas D and trimming were derived from the DNA. The table has about 150,000 clones, around 87% seen once. Sequencing was carried out using peripheral blood. This clonotype originated in an elderly man with acute or convalescent COVID-19. V and J are TRBV11-2 and TRBJ2-4; D perhaps matches TRBD2 (6 bases). As DNA, the CDR3 is TGTGCCAGCAGGACTTGGGGAGGCCCGAGGGCCAAAAACATTCAGTACTTC. Its translation: CASRTWGGPRAKNIQYF.